The clone carrying this T cell receptor (beta chain) turned up a few times. The antigen is undetermined. The V gene lost 2 bases and the J gene lost 3 bases, with 8 bases spanning the gap. CDR1 is SGHTA, CDR2 FQGNSA, per germline. The CDR3 extends over 13 amino acids. Amplification targeted the TCR beta CDR3 regions, with RNA transcripts as the source material. HTBI primers were used in a first-round RT-PCR, which preceded a second-round multiplex PCR. TCRdb re-called the multiplex PCR reads through MiXCR, storing one row per CDR3 protein. The table has just over 600,000 distinct CDR3 sequences, 22% seen once. The data were taken from a study of Graves' ophthalmopathy and Graves' hyperthyroidism. Study conclusions and caveats: In predicting ophthalmopathy progression, the model reached about 71% sensitivity and about 73% specificity. Among thyroid clonotypes expanded above 0.001 frequency, most also appeared in blood.

V gene TRBV7-2 combines with J gene TRBJ2-7; maybe TRBD2 (5 bases). The sequence came from a woman between 18 and 30 years old with stable Graves' hyperthyroidism. Some clones in this sample may be carry-over from other donors' samples. What was sequenced was peripheral blood. CDR3 bases: TGTGCCAGCAGCTTATTCGGGATCTACGAGCAGTACTTC. Protein sequence: CASSLFGIYEQYF.